These 17 T cell receptor beta chains share one sample of origin, sequenced in a study of cytomegalovirus exposure and HLA in healthy donors. Both 60 Vbeta primers and 13 Jbeta primers went into the PCR. Assay: immunoSEQ multiplex PCR; the TCRdb copy retains only in-frame clones and omits some. Its clone listing holds some 89,000 clones. The sample consisted of PBMCs. The receptors come from a woman in her 30s in good health and CMV-seronegative.

The chain is built from TRBV19 and TRBJ2-7; 8 positions match TRBD2. Trimming took 8 bases from V and 2 from J; bases not matched to a gene: 5. Germline V gene sequence: CDR1 LNHDA, CDR2 SQIVND (reference sequence). This CDR3 has 13 residues. DNA for the CDR3: TGTGCCAGTGCCGGGGGGGGGACCTACGAGCAGTACTTC. Translated: CASAGGGTYEQYF.

Concerning this clone itself: A read error may account for a junction end that differs from germline. This sequence joins TRBV5-4 and TRBJ1-4, with D perhaps matching TRBD1 (5 bases). The CDR3 consists of 16 residues. Germline V CDR1 and CDR2: SGHNT, YYREEE (reference sequence). For the CDR3, the DNA is TGTGCCAGCAGTTTGGGGGTATCCGGGGAACGAGAAAAACTGTTTTTT. This encodes CASSLGVSGEREKLFF. Full variable domain (missing parts from reference TRBV5-4 and TRBJ1-4): ETGVTQSPTHLIKTRGQQVTLRCSSQSGHNTVSWYQQALGQGPQFIFQYYREEENGRGNFPPRFSGLQFPNYSSELNVNALELDDSALYLCASSLGVSGEREKLFFGSGTQLSVL.

The genes are TRBV19 and TRBJ1-1; 9 bases line up with TRBD1. This CDR3 has 19 amino acids. Germline values: CDR1 LNHDA, CDR2 SQIVND (reference sequence). Losses at the gene ends were 3 bases for V and 0 bases for J; bases not matched to a gene: 14. As DNA, the CDR3 is TGTGCCAGTAGTATTAGTCCCTACAGGGGGCTAAAGATGAACACTGAAGCTTTCTTT. It translates to CASSISPYRGLKMNTEAFF.

The DNA for the CDR3 is TGCAGCGTTGAACTCCTTGGGGAGGTCCGGGACAATGAGCAGTTCTTC. Translating it yields CSVELLGEVRDNEQFF. V is TRBV29-1 and J is TRBJ2-1; the D gene is possibly TRBD2 (6 bases). Trimming took off 2 bases at V and 5 bases at J, with 19 bases between the two ends. CDR1 and CDR2 from the germline V gene are SQVTM and ANQGSEA. The CDR3 extends over 16 amino acids.

The V gene is TRBV11-1, the J gene TRBJ2-3; maybe TRBD2 (6 bases). Trimming cost V 4 bases and J 4 bases, with 12 bases left between them. CDR1 and CDR2 (germline): SGHAT, FQDESV (reference sequence). This CDR3 spans 14 amino acids. The CDR3 nucleotides read TGTGCCAGCAGCTCCAGACTAGTATCAGATACGCAGTATTTT. Its translation: CASSSRLVSDTQYF.

The genes are TRBV11-2 and TRBJ2-3, with TRBD2 matching 11 bases. The CDR3 has 14 residues. Germline V gene sequence: CDR1 SGHAT, CDR2 FQNNGV. With 3 bases clipped from V and 6 bases from J, the junction kept 2 bases outside the gene matches. CDR3 residues: CASSLGLAADTQYF. In nucleotides, the CDR3 is TGTGCCAGCAGCTTGGGACTAGCGGCTGATACGCAGTATTTT.

V gene TRBV6-1 combines with J gene TRBJ1-1; D is uncertain. The CDR3 contains 14 residues. CDR1 is MNHNS and CDR2 is SASEGT in the germline V gene. V was cut by 6 bases and J by 5 bases, with 16 bases left in between. The CDR3 DNA follows: TGTGCCAGCAGCGCCGCTTCTATTGGTACTGAAGCTTTCTTT. Amino acids: CASSAASIGTEAFF.

This chain links TRBV9 with TRBJ2-7; 10 positions agree with TRBD1. This CDR3 region has 16 residues. CDR1 and CDR2 from the germline V gene are SGDLS and YYNGEE. Trimming removed 4 bases from V and 3 bases from J; junction bases left unmatched: 10. The CDR3: CASSSEGQGKVYEQYF. The CDR3 region has the DNA TGTGCCAGCAGCTCAGAGGGACAGGGGAAGGTCTACGAGCAGTACTTC. The variable domain in full, completed from reference TRBV9 and TRBJ2-7, reads DSGVTQTPKHLITATGQRVTLRCSPRSGDLSVYWYQQSLDQGLQFLIQYYNGEERAKGNILERFSAQQFPDLHSELNLSSLELGDSALYFCASSSEGQGKVYEQYFGPGTRLTVT.

The V gene is TRBV18, the J gene TRBJ1-1; 7 bases map to TRBD1. V gave up 2 bases and J gave up 6 bases; unmatched junction bases: 3. Germline CDR1 KGHSH, CDR2 LQKENI. The length of the CDR3 is 13 residues. CDR3 amino acids: CASSPRDSSEAFF. In nucleotides, the CDR3 is TGTGCCAGCTCACCAAGGGACAGCTCTGAAGCTTTCTTT.

The rearrangement links TRBV28 to TRBJ2-1, with a possible D match to TRBD1 (9 bases). Trimming took 7 bases from V and 7 from J, leaving 41 bases between them. CDR1 MDHEN and CDR2 SYDVKM come from the germline V gene. The CDR3 is made up of 22 amino acids. The CDR3 loop reads CASTLGTGYHNFGTRDFNEQFF. The DNA of the CDR3 is TGTGCCAGCACCCTCGGGACAGGGTATCATAATTTCGGGACTAGAGATTTTAATGAGCAGTTCTTC.

The chain has TRBV19 and TRBJ1-1; D might be TRBD1 (6 bases). Trimming pared 1 base from V and 4 bases from J, leaving 10 bases between. From germline, CDR1 is LNHDA and CDR2 SQIVND (reference sequence). The CDR3 consists of 14 residues. CDR3 in amino acids: CASSIVGGGTEAFF. Written as DNA, the CDR3 is TGTGCCAGTAGTATAGTTGGGGGCGGCACTGAAGCTTTCTTT.

The chain recombines TRBV6-5 with TRBJ2-5; 7 bases agree with TRBD1. The closer fit of TRBJ2-7 to the DNA end suggests the J call may be wrong. Germline loops: CDR1 MNHEY, CDR2 SVGAGI. The CDR3 spans 14 residues. The DNA of the CDR3 is TGTGCCAGCAGATCGGACAGGATCTCCTACGAGCAGTACTTC. Amino acid sequence: CASRSDRISYEQYF.

This chain uses TRBV7-9 with TRBJ2-1; D might be TRBD1 (5 bases). Germline CDR1 and CDR2: SEHNR and FQNEAQ (reference sequence). The CDR3 totals 15 residues. Trimming left V 1 base short and J 6 bases short, with 13 bases between. The CDR3 DNA follows: TGTGCCAGCAGCTTAGAACCCGACAGAACCAATGAGCAGTTCTTC. Translated: CASSLEPDRTNEQFF.

CDR3: CASRSREGSNQPQHF. The CDR3 DNA reads as TGTGCCAGCAGGTCTAGGGAGGGTAGCAATCAGCCCCAGCATTTT. V and J are TRBV6-5 and TRBJ1-5; no firm D call. Germline V gives CDR1 MNHEY, CDR2 SVGAGI. The CDR3 is made up of 15 amino acids. Trimming cost V 6 bases and J 0 bases, with 12 bases left between them.

This sequence joins TRBV6-5 and TRBJ1-4, with a tentative D call TRBD1 (5 bases). CDR1 MNHEY and CDR2 SVGAGI come from the germline V gene. This CDR3 has 13 amino acids. Trimming removed 6 bases at V and 7 bases at J, with 12 bases between. This CDR3 is CASSRWRGEKLFF. CDR3 in DNA: TGTGCCAGCAGCAGATGGAGGGGTGAAAAACTGTTTTTT.

This chain uses TRBV5-4 with TRBJ2-1, with D possibly TRBD1 on 6 matching bases. CDR3 size: 14 residues. Germline assignment: CDR1 SGHNT and CDR2 YYREEE (reference sequence). Trimming took off 4 bases at V and 7 bases at J, with 15 bases between the two ends. The DNA for the CDR3 is TGTGCCAGCAGCCCGGGTGACAGGCATAATGAGCAGTTCTTC. It codes for CASSPGDRHNEQFF.

The V gene is TRBV28, the J gene TRBJ2-5; 8 positions agree with TRBD2. This CDR3 comprises 14 residues. CDR1 and CDR2 from the germline V gene are MDHEN and SYDVKM. V was pared by 6 bases and J by 9 bases, with 12 bases of the junction left unmatched. CDR3 coding DNA: TGTGCCAGCAGGTTTAGCGGGACATCAAGATCCCAGTACTTC. Its translation is CASRFSGTSRSQYF.